Presented here are 24 T cell receptor beta chains from one specimen sequenced in a study of a mutant IDH1 vaccine in newly diagnosed glioma. Which antigens these TCRs recognize remains unknown. Regarding time point: week 35, safety follow-up. Every vaccination contained 300 ug of the mutant IDH1 20-mer peptide and was paired with topical imiquimod. Sequencing was performed with immunoSEQ multiplex PCR; in TCRdb, only in-frame clones are kept and a portion is missing. The table shows some 42,000 clones, with around 83% occurring only once. This specimen was PBMCs, taken from a glioma patient whose treatment included an IDH1 peptide vaccine. These receptors were taken from a woman aged 45-65 years with glioma.

In its sample, this clone was seen once. This sequence joins TRBV2 and TRBJ1-1; a possible D gene is TRBD1 (5 bases). Germline values: CDR1 SNHLY, CDR2 FYNNEI. This CDR3 is built from 15 residues. The V end lost 8 bases, the J end lost 0 bases, and 16 bases lay between the germline ends. The CDR3 sequence: CASPAGLAMNTEAFF. The CDR3 DNA reads as TGTGCCAGCCCGGCAGGGTTGGCCATGAACACTGAAGCTTTCTTT.

The V gene is TRBV2, the J gene TRBJ2-3, with TRBD1 as a possible D gene (5 bases). The CDR3 consists of 14 residues. V gave up 3 bases and J gave up 6 bases, with 13 bases separating them. Germline V CDR1 and CDR2: SNHLY, FYNNEI. The CDR3 nucleotides are TGTGCCAGCAGTGATCCCCCGCCAGGGGATACGCAGTATTTT. Protein product: CASSDPPPGDTQYF.

The genes are TRBV6-1 and TRBJ2-1; 8 positions agree with TRBD2. V shed 9 bases and J 0 bases; nucleotides not matched to a gene: 7. The CDR3 consists of 15 residues. Germline-derived CDR1 and CDR2 are MNHNS and SASEGT. The CDR3 DNA sequence: TGTGCCAGTTTTATAGCGGGGCCCTCCTACAATGAGCAGTTCTTC. It codes for CASFIAGPSYNEQFF.

The chain is built from TRBV7-2 and TRBJ1-2; D perhaps matches TRBD1 (5 bases). The CDR3 contains 14 residues. Trimming took off 2 bases at V and 3 bases at J, with 10 bases between the two ends. Germline V gene sequence: CDR1 SGHTA, CDR2 FQGNSA. The CDR3 loop is CASSLPRVYYGYTF. As DNA, the CDR3 is TGTGCCAGCAGCTTACCCAGGGTTTACTATGGCTACACCTTC.

This chain links TRBV7-9 with TRBJ2-3; D gene uncertain. Per the germline V gene, CDR1 is SEHNR and CDR2 is FQNEAQ (reference sequence). Between the trimmed V and J ends, which lost 3 bases and 8 bases, there was a span of 15 bases. The CDR3 extends over 14 amino acids. The CDR3 is CASSLDRALGTQYF. CDR3 DNA: TGTGCCAGCAGCTTGGACCGGGCCCTAGGTACGCAGTATTTT. The entire variable domain, with the rest obtained from reference TRBV7-9 and TRBJ2-3, is as follows: DTGVSQNPRHKITKRGQNVTFRCDPISEHNRLYWYRQTLGQGPEFLTYFQNEAQLEKSRLLSDRFSAERPKGSFSTLEIQRTEQGDSAMYLCASSLDRALGTQYFGPGTRLTVL.

V and J are TRBV7-9 and TRBJ2-7; D gene unclear. The CDR3 covers 11 residues. Germline V gene data show CDR1 as SEHNR and CDR2 as FQNEAQ (reference sequence). Trimming cost V 4 bases and J 6 bases, with 7 bases left between them. CDR3 residues: CASSSSAEQYF. As DNA, the CDR3 is TGTGCCAGCAGCTCCTCCGCCGAGCAGTACTTC.

The gene calls are TRBV5-6 and TRBJ2-2, with 9 bases lining up with TRBD2. J lost 3 bases, V lost 4 bases, and 7 bases had no gene match. This CDR3 region has 16 residues. CDR1 is SGHDT and CDR2 is YYEEEE in the germline V gene. The CDR3 sequence: CASSGVSGGDTGELFF. The CDR3 DNA sequence: TGTGCCAGCAGCGGGGTTAGCGGGGGCGACACCGGGGAGCTGTTTTTT.

The chain uses TRBV11-3 and TRBJ1-1, with 7 bases identical to TRBD1. Germline CDR1 reads SGHNT; CDR2 reads YENEEA. CDR3 size: 13 residues. The V and J ends lost 5 bases and 4 bases, in that order; junction bases with no gene match: 4. CDR3 amino acids: CASSLEGATEAFF. The CDR3 DNA is TGTGCCAGCAGCCTCGAGGGGGCCACTGAAGCTTTCTTT. Drawing the rest from reference TRBV11-3 and TRBJ1-1, the complete variable domain is EAGVVQSPRYKIIEKKQPVAFWCNPISGHNTLYWYLQNLGQGPELLIRYENEEAVDDSQLPKDRFSAERLKGVDSTLKIQPAELGDSAVYLCASSLEGATEAFFGQGTRLTVV.

Written as DNA, the CDR3 is TGTGCCTGGAGTTGGGGGGCAAGTGAAAAACTGTTTTTT. It yields the protein CAWSWGASEKLFF. The chain uses TRBV30 and TRBJ1-4; D is perhaps TRBD1 (6 bases). CDR1 and CDR2 (germline): GTSNPN, SVGIG (reference sequence). The germline V and J ends were trimmed by 2 bases and 7 bases, with 11 bases remaining between them. The CDR3 covers 13 residues. Full variable domain (outside the CDR3, taken from reference TRBV30 and TRBJ1-4): SQTIHQWPATLVQPVGSPLSLECTVEGTSNPNLYWYRQAAGRGLQLLFYSVGIGQISSEVPQNLSASRPQDRQFILSSKKLLLSDSGFYLCAWSWGASEKLFFGSGTQLSVL.

The CDR3 protein is CASSKQGLRGHGYTF. CDR3 nucleotides: TGTGCCAGCAGTAAACAGGGTCTTCGAGGACATGGCTACACCTTC. The chain is built from TRBV2 and TRBJ1-2, with D possibly being TRBD1 (6 bases). The germline V gene has CDR1 SNHLY and CDR2 FYNNEI. The CDR3 extends over 15 amino acids. V shed 5 bases and J shed 6 bases, with 19 bases lying between them.

This clone was seen a single time. This chain uses TRBV5-1 with TRBJ1-4; tentatively, D is TRBD1 (5 bases). V gave up 1 base and J gave up 7 bases, with 17 bases separating them. The CDR3 is made up of 16 amino acids. Per germline, CDR1 SGHRS and CDR2 YFSETQ. The CDR3 protein is CASSLLFQGGGEKLFF. The CDR3, as DNA: TGCGCCAGCAGCTTGCTTTTTCAGGGAGGAGGTGAAAAACTGTTTTTT. The full variable domain, completed using reference TRBV5-1 and TRBJ1-4, is KAGVTQTPRYLIKTRGQQVTLSCSPISGHRSVSWYQQTPGQGLQFLFEYFSETQRNKGNFPGRFSGRQFSNSRSEMNVSTLELGDSALYLCASSLLFQGGGEKLFFGSGTQLSVL.

The J gene is TRBJ2-7, the V gene TRBV11-3; weak D call: TRBD1 (5 bases). The V and J ends lost 4 bases and 3 bases respectively, with 13 bases between them. CDR1 and CDR2 from the germline V gene are SGHNT and YENEEA. This CDR3 is 14 amino acids long. The CDR3 coding sequence is TGTGCCAGCAGCTCCCGGGCAGGGCTCTACGAGCAGTACTTC. Its protein is CASSSRAGLYEQYF.

This rearrangement joins TRBV27 to TRBJ1-1, with 12 positions matching TRBD1. The CDR3 contains 17 residues. The germline gives CDR1 MNHEY, CDR2 SMNVEV (reference sequence). The ends lost 1 base at V and 0 bases at J; junction bases unmatched: 3. The CDR3 sequence is CASSLYGTGGMNTEAFF. CDR3 DNA sequence: TGTGCCAGCAGTTTATACGGGACAGGGGGCATGAACACTGAAGCTTTCTTT.

This CDR3 is CASSSSGQGRKEAFF. The CDR3, as DNA: TGTGCCAGCAGTTCCTCGGGCCAGGGAAGGAAAGAAGCTTTCTTT. The gene calls are TRBV9 and TRBJ1-1; TRBD1 might be the D (5 bases). The germline V gene encodes CDR1 SGDLS and CDR2 YYNGEE. With 5 bases removed from V and 8 bases from J, the gap between germline ends came to 22 bases. This CDR3 has 15 residues.

The V gene is TRBV5-1, the J gene TRBJ2-5, with 14 bases aligning to TRBD2. The CDR3 runs 16 residues. Per germline, CDR1 SGHRS and CDR2 YFSETQ. The V gene end was trimmed by 0 bases and the J gene end by 2 bases; junction bases not matched to a gene: 0. The CDR3 coding sequence is TGCGCCAGCAGCTTGGGGACTAGCGGGGGGCAAGAGACCCAGTACTTC. This gives the protein CASSLGTSGGQETQYF.

The chain combines TRBV2 with TRBJ2-1; D possibly uses TRBD1 or TRBD2 (5 bases each). The length of the CDR3 is 12 residues. Germline CDR1 SNHLY, CDR2 FYNNEI. V gave up 8 bases and J gave up 13 bases, with 18 bases separating them. The CDR3 DNA is TGTGCCAGCGCTACAGGAGGCCTCACTCAGTTCTTC. Its protein product is CASATGGLTQFF.

A single count supports this clone. The chain employs TRBV5-6 and TRBJ1-6; tentative D call: TRBD1 (6 bases). V was clipped by 5 bases and J by 0 bases, with 15 bases between them. The length of the CDR3 is 17 residues. Germline V gene data show CDR1 as SGHDT and CDR2 as YYEEEE. The DNA for the CDR3 is TGTGCCAGCAGGTCGGGGGCTGCCGGCTCCTATAATTCACCCCTCCACTTT. As protein: CASRSGAAGSYNSPLHF.

The V and J genes are TRBV6-5 and TRBJ1-5, with a weak D call TRBD1 (5 bases). The CDR3 has 15 residues. With 3 bases removed from V and 6 bases from J, the gap between germline ends came to 15 bases. CDR1 and CDR2 (germline): MNHEY, SVGAGI. The CDR3 sequence: CASSYYGTTGQPQHF. CDR3 nucleotides: TGTGCCAGCAGTTATTATGGGACCACAGGTCAGCCCCAGCATTTT.

The chain combines TRBV10-2 with TRBJ2-3; tentatively, D is TRBD1 (6 bases). This CDR3 spans 14 amino acids. The germline V and J ends were trimmed by 6 bases and 0 bases, with 10 bases remaining between them. Germline V gene sequence: CDR1 WSHSY, CDR2 SAAADI. The CDR3 nucleotides read TGCGCCAGCAGAGTAGGACAGAGCACAGATACGCAGTATTTT. Translated: CASRVGQSTDTQYF.

The chain uses TRBV18 and TRBJ1-1; weak D call: TRBD1 (6 bases). The CDR3 loop spans 15 amino acids. Germline V gene data show CDR1 as KGHSH and CDR2 as LQKENI. V was shortened by 3 bases and J by 0 bases, with 11 bases between the two germline ends. The CDR3 loop is CASSPRPGVNTEAFF. CDR3 nucleotide sequence: TGTGCCAGCTCACCGAGGCCAGGGGTGAACACTGAAGCTTTCTTT.

In its sample, this clone was seen once. The CDR3 spells CASSPWVSNTEAFF. The DNA of the CDR3 is TGTGCCAGCTCACCCTGGGTCTCGAACACTGAAGCTTTCTTT. The chain carries TRBV18 and TRBJ1-1, with unresolved D. This CDR3 comprises 14 residues. Germline V gene lookup returns CDR1 KGHSH and CDR2 LQKENI. Trimming pared 3 bases from V and 1 base from J, leaving 9 bases between.

The chain employs TRBV4-2 and TRBJ2-7; unclear D gene. Deletions cut 1 base from V and 0 bases from J, with 16 bases between. CDR3 length: 17 amino acids. Per the germline V gene, CDR1 is LGHNA and CDR2 is YNFKEQ. The CDR3 sequence: CASSQGPGTQSSYEQYF. In nucleotides, the CDR3 is TGTGCCAGCAGCCAAGGACCTGGAACTCAGAGCTCCTACGAGCAGTACTTC.

The chain has TRBV7-2 and TRBJ1-1; perhaps TRBD1 as D (6 bases). The germline CDR1 and CDR2 sequences are SGHTA and FQGNSA. V dropped 5 bases and J dropped 9 bases, with 16 bases sitting between them. This CDR3 is built from 13 residues. In DNA form, the CDR3 reads TGTGCCAGCAGCCTCCCCGGGACAAGGAAAGCTTTCTTT. It encodes CASSLPGTRKAFF.

This chain joins TRBV9 and TRBJ1-1; 7 bases map to TRBD1. CDR3 length equals 15 residues. The germline CDR1 and CDR2 sequences are SGDLS and YYNGEE. With 0 bases clipped from V and 0 bases from J, the junction kept 2 bases outside the gene matches. CDR3 coding DNA: TGTGCCAGCAGCGTAGAAGGGGGCCTGAACACTGAAGCTTTCTTT. This codes for CASSVEGGLNTEAFF.